The 27 T cell receptor beta chains presented below share a single source sample, sequenced in a study of OX40 agonist ivuxolimab in advanced cancers. Using immunoSEQ multiplex PCR, the repertoire was profiled, and TCRdb retains in-frame clones only, with some absent. The table records under 65,000 clones, approximately 93% of them present only once. The sample in question was CD4+ or CD8+ T cells sorted from blood, obtained in a trial of the OX40 agonist ivuxolimab. The receptors originated from an adult with an advanced solid tumor such as melanoma, head and neck, liver or kidney cancer.

This chain connects TRBV30 to TRBJ2-1, with 7 bases fitting TRBD1. Germline-derived CDR1 and CDR2 are GTSNPN and SVGIG (reference sequence). The V segment lost 0 bases and the J segment 8 bases; nucleotides outside the gene matches: 1. The CDR3 length is 12 residues. In DNA, the CDR3 is TGTGCCTGGAGTGTAGGGGGCGATGAGCAGTTCTTC. Translated: CAWSVGGDEQFF. Looking up the rest from reference TRBV30 and TRBJ2-1 gives the full variable domain: SQTIHQWPATLVQPVGSPLSLECTVEGTSNPNLYWYRQAAGRGLQLLFYSVGIGQISSEVPQNLSASRPQDRQFILSSKKLLLSDSGFYLCAWSVGGDEQFFGPGTRLTVL.

The chain uses TRBV21-1 and TRBJ1-4; no DNA check was done on the table's D call, TRBD1. TRBV21-1 corresponds to a pseudogene. The CDR3 has 16 residues. The CDR3 DNA reads as TGTGCCAGCAGCAAAGCGCGAGGACAGGGGCGTGAAAAACTGTTTTTT. It specifies CASSKARGQGREKLFF.

The gene calls are TRBV28 and TRBJ1-3, with D unclear. The length of the CDR3 is 15 residues. Trimming pared 7 bases from V and 3 bases from J, leaving 16 bases between. Germline values: CDR1 MDHEN, CDR2 SYDVKM. The CDR3 loop is CASMKGSRGGNTIYF. The CDR3 DNA reads TGTGCCAGCATGAAAGGCAGTAGAGGTGGAAACACCATATATTTT. The full variable domain, in which reference TRBV28 and TRBJ1-3 provide the parts outside the CDR3, is DVKVTQSSRYLVKRTGEKVFLECVQDMDHENMFWYRQDPGLGLRLIYFSYDVKMKEKGDIPEGYSVSREKKERFSLILESASTNQTSMYLCASMKGSRGGNTIYFGEGSWLTVV.

The chain combines TRBV5-5 with TRBJ1-5, with TRBD1 matching 7 bases. The J segment lost 4 bases and the V segment lost 4 bases, leaving 5 bases of the junction unmatched. This CDR3 contains 14 residues. Germline V gene lookup returns CDR1 SGHKS and CDR2 YYEKEE (reference sequence). The CDR3 DNA reads TGTGCCAGCAGCCTTGGACAGGATAATCAGCCCCAGCATTTT. Translated: CASSLGQDNQPQHF.

The J gene is TRBJ2-1, the V gene TRBV25-1; tentative D call: TRBD2 (6 bases). The CDR3 spans 16 residues. Germline V CDR1 and CDR2: MGHDK, SYGVNS. V was cut by 6 bases and J by 0 bases, with 15 bases left in between. The CDR3 protein is CASRPIDGGSYNEQFF. The CDR3 DNA follows: TGTGCCAGCAGACCCATTGACGGGGGCTCCTACAATGAGCAGTTCTTC.

The gene calls are TRBV5-8 and TRBJ2-5; 8 bases align to TRBD2. Germline loops: CDR1 SGHTS, CDR2 YDEGEE. J was trimmed by 7 bases and V by 0 bases; bases with no gene match: 8. CDR3 length: 15 residues. This chain's CDR3 is CASSLGRGGLVTQYF. As DNA, the CDR3 is TGTGCCAGCAGCTTGGGACGGGGGGGCTTGGTGACCCAGTACTTC.

The V gene is TRBV6-1, the J gene TRBJ2-3, with D unclear. This CDR3 has 11 amino acids. Trimming took 5 bases from V and 6 from J, leaving 6 bases between them. Germline V lookup: CDR1 MNHNS, CDR2 SASEGT. As DNA, the CDR3 is TGTGCCAGCAGTTATGCCGATACGCAGTATTTT. It encodes CASSYADTQYF.

V is TRBV5-6 and J is TRBJ2-1, with TRBD2 matching over 14 bases. Germline V gene data show CDR1 as SGHDT and CDR2 as YYEEEE. The CDR3 is made up of 17 amino acids. The V segment lost 4 bases and the J segment 2 bases; nucleotides outside the gene matches: 5. The CDR3 loop reads CASSRTSGGQTYNEQFF. CDR3 DNA: TGTGCCAGCAGCCGGACTAGCGGGGGGCAAACCTACAATGAGCAGTTCTTC.

The V call is TRBV5-1, the J call TRBJ1-2, with D possibly matching TRBD1 (5 bases). This CDR3 has 12 residues. With 4 bases removed from V and 6 bases from J, the gap between germline ends came to 10 bases. The germline gives CDR1 SGHRS, CDR2 YFSETQ. The CDR3 DNA reads TGCGCCAGCAGCGGGGGAGGGGATGGCTACACCTTC. This codes for CASSGGGDGYTF.

The chain joins TRBV9 to TRBJ2-1; TRBD2 might be the D (7 bases). This CDR3 is 13 amino acids long. V lost 4 bases to trimming and J lost 6 bases, with 11 bases between them. Germline V CDR1 and CDR2: SGDLS, YYNGEE. DNA of the CDR3: TGTGCCAGCAGCTCGCGGGGGCCCAATGAGCAGTTCTTC. Residues: CASSSRGPNEQFF.

V usage is TRBV4-1 and J usage is TRBJ2-3, with 7 bases that match TRBD2. The CDR3 length is 14 residues. Trimming cost V 3 bases and J 5 bases; bases outside gene matches: 5. CDR1 and CDR2 from the germline V gene are MGHRA and YSYEKL. This chain's CDR3 is CASSQGGEVDTQYF. In DNA form, the CDR3 reads TGCGCCAGCAGCCAGGGGGGGGAGGTAGATACGCAGTATTTT.

This chain connects TRBV27 to TRBJ1-2; D gene ambiguous. V lost 3 bases, J lost 8 bases, and 13 bases lay in between. The CDR3 is made up of 13 amino acids. Germline CDR1 is MNHEY and CDR2 is SMNVEV (reference sequence). CDR3 sequence reads: CASSLAGMRGYTF. DNA of the CDR3: TGTGCCAGCAGTTTGGCAGGCATGCGGGGCTACACCTTC.

The chain links TRBV13 to TRBJ1-2; 7 bases match TRBD1. Germline CDR1 PRHDT, CDR2 FYEKMQ (reference sequence). Trimming removed 4 bases from V and 7 bases from J; junction bases left unmatched: 6. The CDR3 loop spans 13 amino acids. CDR3 in DNA: TGTGCCAGCAGCTCACAGGGGAACAGTGGCTACACCTTC. It is translated as CASSSQGNSGYTF.

This sequence joins TRBV19 and TRBJ2-2; the D gene is possibly TRBD1 (5 bases). Germline CDR1 LNHDA, CDR2 SQIVND (reference sequence). The CDR3 runs 12 residues. The V and J ends lost 7 bases and 6 bases respectively, with 9 bases between them. The CDR3 bases are TGTGCCAGTACCCAGGGTGCCGGGGAGCTGTTTTTT. Translated, it gives CASTQGAGELFF.

The J gene is TRBJ1-1, the V gene TRBV7-6, with D tentatively TRBD1 (5 bases). CDR1 SGHVS and CDR2 FNYEAQ come from the germline V gene. The CDR3 is 12 residues long. V lost 3 bases and J lost 8, with 10 bases in between. The CDR3 DNA reads as TGTGCCAGCAGCTTGGGTTGGGGGGAAGCTTTCTTT. Protein: CASSLGWGEAFF.

J is TRBJ1-1 and V is TRBV5-4; D is possibly TRBD1 (5 bases). The CDR3 runs to 15 residues. Germline CDR1 SGHNT, CDR2 YYREEE (reference sequence). The ends were cut back, 2 bases at V and 6 bases at J, with 17 bases in the middle. CDR3 coding DNA: TGTGCCAGCAGCTTCATTCAGGCAGGGCTCGCTGAAGCTTTCTTT. Translating gives CASSFIQAGLAEAFF.

The chain is built from TRBV9 and TRBJ2-5; maybe TRBD2 (6 bases). The CDR3 runs 16 residues. Germline loops: CDR1 SGDLS, CDR2 YYNGEE. V lost 4 bases and J 5 bases, leaving 21 bases between the germline ends. CDR3 amino acids: CASSPEGTQPIETQYF. The DNA for the CDR3 is TGTGCCAGCAGCCCGGAGGGGACTCAACCAATCGAGACCCAGTACTTC.

The chain is built from TRBV19 and TRBJ1-6; possible D gene TRBD1, 5 bases. Between the trimmed V and J ends, which lost 2 bases and 9 bases, there was a span of 11 bases. The CDR3 runs to 14 residues. CDR1 is LNHDA, CDR2 SQIVND, per germline (reference sequence). In DNA, the CDR3 is TGTGCCAGTAGTATAATTCTGGGGGGTTCACCCCTCCACTTT. It translates to CASSIILGGSPLHF.

The chain is built from TRBV21-1 and TRBJ2-7; no check of the table's D call, TRBD2, against the DNA was made. TRBV21-1 is marked as a pseudogene. This CDR3 spans 14 amino acids. The CDR3 bases are TGTGCCAGCAGCAACCGGGTGGTTATCTACGAGCAGTACTTC. Protein sequence: CASSNRVVIYEQYF.

This clone occurred a few times. This chain links TRBV19 with TRBJ1-5, with D possibly matching TRBD1 (5 bases). Germline V gene sequence: CDR1 LNHDA, CDR2 SQIVND (reference sequence). The CDR3 totals 15 residues. Trimming took 3 bases from V and 0 from J, leaving 9 bases between them. CDR3 region: CASSMGLSSNQPQHF. In DNA form, the CDR3 reads TGTGCCAGTAGTATGGGGCTCTCTAGCAATCAGCCCCAGCATTTT.

V gene TRBV18 combines with J gene TRBJ2-1; D not certain. Between the trimmed V and J ends, which lost 5 bases and 4 bases, there was a span of 9 bases. In germline, CDR1 is KGHSH, CDR2 LQKENI. The CDR3 runs to 13 residues. The CDR3 spells CASSDSSYNEQFF. The CDR3 DNA reads TGTGCCAGCTCAGACTCAAGTTACAATGAGCAGTTCTTC.

The rearrangement uses TRBV5-1 and TRBJ2-1, with 12 nucleotides matching TRBD1. CDR3 size: 15 residues. J gave up 6 bases and V 4 bases, and 5 bases lay outside the gene matches. The V gene's germline CDR1 is SGHRS and CDR2 YFSETQ. This CDR3 reads CASSVPGQGANEQFF. For the CDR3, the DNA is TGCGCCAGCAGCGTACCGGGACAGGGGGCCAATGAGCAGTTCTTC.

The chain recombines TRBV6-5 with TRBJ2-1, with TRBD2 identical over 11 bases. The CDR3 is 15 amino acids. After removal of 0 bases from V and 9 bases from J, the junction contained 4 bases not matched to a gene. Germline lookup yields CDR1 MNHEY and CDR2 SVGAGI. The CDR3 bases are TGTGCCAGCAGTTACTCTAGCGGGGGGGCCATTGAGCAGTTCTTC. It translates to CASSYSSGGAIEQFF.

This clone was recorded once. The sample has other DNA sequences that encode this CDR3 too. The chain uses TRBV27 and TRBJ1-1, with TRBD1 identical over 9 bases. CDR1 is MNHEY and CDR2 is SMNVEV in the germline V gene (reference sequence). The trim removed 3 bases at V and 5 bases at J, leaving 7 bases unmatched. The CDR3 runs to 15 residues. The CDR3 DNA follows: TGTGCCAGCAGTTTGGGACAGGGTTTTCGGACTGAAGCTTTCTTT. Translated, it gives CASSLGQGFRTEAFF.

This clone was detected only a few times. The genes are TRBV5-1 and TRBJ2-2; a weak D match, TRBD1 (5 bases). The CDR3 runs 15 residues. Germline V lookup: CDR1 SGHRS, CDR2 YFSETQ. V was cut by 9 bases and J by 0 bases, with 15 bases left in between. The CDR3 is CATSMQGTNTGELFF. In DNA, the CDR3 is TGCGCCACCTCCATGCAGGGCACGAACACCGGGGAGCTGTTTTTT.

The J gene is TRBJ2-5, the V gene TRBV7-9, with 11 bases lining up with TRBD1. V shed 10 bases, J shed 1 base, and the junction held 2 bases outside the gene matches. Germline V gene lookup returns CDR1 SEHNR and CDR2 FQNEAQ (reference sequence). The CDR3 runs to 13 residues. In DNA, the CDR3 is TGTGCCACTGGGACAGGGGGCCAAGAGACCCAGTACTTC. It encodes CATGTGGQETQYF. The complete variable domain, with remaining parts taken from reference TRBV7-9 and TRBJ2-5, reads DTGVSQNPRHKITKRGQNVTFRCDPISEHNRLYWYRQTLGQGPEFLTYFQNEAQLEKSRLLSDRFSAERPKGSFSTLEIQRTEQGDSAMYLCATGTGGQETQYFGPGTRLLVL.

The chain uses TRBV7-9 and TRBJ2-5, with 10 bases identical to TRBD2. The last part of the DNA fits TRBJ2-7 better; the J call may be wrong. The germline V gene has CDR1 SEHNR and CDR2 FQNEAQ (reference sequence). The length of the CDR3 is 13 residues. The CDR3 DNA reads TGTGCCAGCAGCTTTAGCGGGGGGTACGAGCAGTACTTC. Its translation: CASSFSGGYEQYF.